One and the same sample provided the 18 T cell receptor beta chains below, sequenced in a study of cytomegalovirus exposure and HLA in healthy donors. This PCR relied on a set of 60 Vbeta primers and 13 Jbeta primers. Profiled with immunoSEQ multiplex PCR; TCRdb holds only in-frame clones, not every one. The repertoire has about 110,000 clones, 73% of them found once; the top ten carry over 7.5%. Material for sequencing was PBMCs. The receptors come from a man aged 35-49 years in good health and CMV-seronegative.

In its sample, this clone was seen a few times. The rearrangement links TRBV27 to TRBJ2-7; tentatively, D is TRBD2 (7 bases). CDR3 length equals 15 residues. Germline V gene lookup returns CDR1 MNHEY and CDR2 SMNVEV (reference sequence). Trimming stripped 4 bases from V and 3 bases from J, with 16 bases between. CDR3 sequence: CASSWGRGTYYEQYF. CDR3 DNA: TGTGCCAGCAGTTGGGGGCGGGGGACCTACTACGAGCAGTACTTC.

This clone was seen a few times. V and J are TRBV20-1 and TRBJ1-2; D is perhaps TRBD1 (6 bases). Trimming removed 6 bases from V and 6 bases from J, with 8 bases in between. The CDR3 contains 10 residues. Germline lookup yields CDR1 DFQATT and CDR2 SNEGSKA (reference sequence). CDR3 amino acids: CSASGDGYTF. DNA of the CDR3: TGCAGTGCATCAGGGGATGGCTACACCTTC.

This clone showed up just a few times. The V gene is TRBV4-3, the J gene TRBJ1-2, with TRBD1 matching over 7 bases. V shed 1 base and J 8 bases; nucleotides not matched to a gene: 19. CDR3 length: 18 residues. From germline, CDR1 is LGHNA and CDR2 YSLEER. The CDR3 here is CASSQGVPYKITGVGYTF. The CDR3 bases are TGCGCCAGCAGCCAAGGGGTCCCATATAAAATTACAGGGGTGGGCTACACCTTC.

This rearrangement joins TRBV11-2 to TRBJ1-1, with 7 bases fitting TRBD1. Germline-derived CDR1 and CDR2 are SGHAT and FQNNGV. Trimming took 5 bases from V and 11 from J; bases not matched to a gene: 5. This CDR3 comprises 11 residues. The DNA for the CDR3 is TGTGCCAGCAGCCAGGGGGAGATCGCTTTCTTT. It translates to CASSQGEIAFF.

This CDR3 reads CATAEGGKKTDIHNQPQHF. CDR3 in DNA: TGTGCCACCGCAGAGGGGGGGAAAAAAACGGATATCCACAATCAGCCCCAGCATTTT. This chain uses TRBV15 with TRBJ1-5, with TRBD1 as a possible D gene (6 bases). Trimming removed 8 bases at V and 3 bases at J, with 29 bases between. The CDR3 is made up of 19 amino acids. Germline V gene lookup returns CDR1 LNHNV and CDR2 YYDKDF (reference sequence).

The rearrangement links TRBV7-9 to TRBJ1-6; D gene ambiguous. Germline V lookup: CDR1 SEHNR, CDR2 FQNEAQ (reference sequence). This CDR3 region has 13 residues. V shed 6 bases and J shed 5 bases, with 8 bases lying between them. CDR3 sequence: CASSRQDNSPLHF. DNA of the CDR3: TGTGCCAGCAGTCGTCAGGATAATTCACCCCTCCACTTT. The full variable domain, in which reference TRBV7-9 and TRBJ1-6 provide the parts outside the CDR3, is DTGVSQNPRHKITKRGQNVTFRCDPISEHNRLYWYRQTLGQGPEFLTYFQNEAQLEKSRLLSDRFSAERPKGSFSTLEIQRTEQGDSAMYLCASSRQDNSPLHFGNGTRLTVT.

The chain carries TRBV19 and TRBJ2-7; the match to TRBD1 covers 9 bases. This CDR3 is 15 amino acids long. Germline loops: CDR1 LNHDA, CDR2 SQIVND (reference sequence). The V and J ends lost 4 bases and 5 bases, in that order; junction bases with no gene match: 9. This CDR3 reads CASSNPGQGVHEQYF. The CDR3 DNA follows: TGTGCCAGTAGTAACCCGGGACAGGGCGTACACGAGCAGTACTTC.

This chain connects TRBV6-6 to TRBJ1-1; D gene ambiguous. The CDR3 is 16 amino acids. The V gene's germline CDR1 is MNHNY and CDR2 SVGAGI (reference sequence). The V and J ends lost 0 bases and 1 base respectively, with 12 bases between them. DNA for the CDR3: TGTGCCAGCAGTTACTCGTGGCGACACTCGAACACTGAAGCTTTCTTT. Amino acid sequence: CASSYSWRHSNTEAFF.

The J gene is TRBJ2-1, the V gene TRBV19; TRBD1 matches at 9 bases. The CDR3 consists of 15 residues. Trimming at V came to 7 bases and at J to 5 bases, leaving 9 bases not matched to a gene. Germline V gene sequence: CDR1 LNHDA, CDR2 SQIVND (reference sequence). In DNA form, the CDR3 reads TGTGCCAGTACCCCTCGACAGGGGGATGACAATGAGCAGTTCTTC. Translation: CASTPRQGDDNEQFF. The whole variable domain, filled in from reference TRBV19 and TRBJ2-1, reads DGGITQSPKYLFRKEGQNVTLSCEQNLNHDAMYWYRQDPGQGLRLIYYSQIVNDFQKGDIAEGYSVSREKKESFPLTVTSAQKNPTAFYLCASTPRQGDDNEQFFGPGTRLTVL.

V is TRBV19 and J is TRBJ2-7; D possibly corresponds to TRBD2 (6 bases). CDR1 is LNHDA and CDR2 is SQIVND in the germline V gene (reference sequence). The length of the CDR3 is 15 residues. V dropped 1 base and J dropped 3 bases, with 13 bases sitting between them. The CDR3 loop is CASSIVGGIHYEQYF. The CDR3 coding sequence is TGTGCCAGTAGTATAGTGGGAGGAATCCACTACGAGCAGTACTTC.

This chain connects TRBV4-2 to TRBJ2-5; 8 positions match TRBD1. Germline V gives CDR1 LGHNA, CDR2 YNFKEQ. This CDR3 has 14 residues. The V segment lost 2 bases and the J segment 2 bases; nucleotides outside the gene matches: 1. CDR3 residues: CASSQRTGQETQYF. The CDR3 DNA reads as TGTGCCAGCAGCCAAAGGACAGGGCAAGAGACCCAGTACTTC.

J is TRBJ2-7 and V is TRBV30, with 9 positions matching TRBD2. CDR1 is GTSNPN and CDR2 is SVGIG in the germline V gene (reference sequence). V shed 0 bases and J 1 base; nucleotides not matched to a gene: 7. The CDR3 loop spans 16 amino acids. The CDR3 bases are TGTGCCTGGAGTGTACGCCTCCTAGCGGGGTCCTACGAGCAGTACTTC. Protein sequence: CAWSVRLLAGSYEQYF. Based on the CDR3 plus reference TRBV30 and TRBJ2-7, the full variable domain is SQTIHQWPATLVQPVGSPLSLECTVEGTSNPNLYWYRQAAGRGLQLLFYSVGIGQISSEVPQNLSASRPQDRQFILSSKKLLLSDSGFYLCAWSVRLLAGSYEQYFGPGTRLTVT.

This chain uses TRBV7-8 with TRBJ1-2, with TRBD1 matching 7 bases. CDR3 length: 14 residues. The ends lost 8 bases at V and 2 bases at J; junction bases unmatched: 8. Germline V gene lookup returns CDR1 SGHVS and CDR2 FQNEAQ. CDR3 in DNA: TGTGCCAGCTCCAACAGGGGACTCAACTATGGCTACACCTTC. Its translation is CASSNRGLNYGYTF.

As to this clone: Other nucleotide sequences from this sample produce the same CDR3. CDR3 sequence reads: CSVSRMNTEAFF. The CDR3 DNA reads as TGCAGCGTTTCGCGGATGAACACTGAAGCTTTCTTT. This chain uses TRBV29-1 with TRBJ1-1; no firm D call. Trimming stripped 5 bases from V and 0 bases from J, with 7 bases between. In germline, CDR1 is SQVTM, CDR2 ANQGSEA. There are 12 residues in the CDR3. The variable domain in full, with the rest retrieved from reference TRBV29-1 and TRBJ1-1, is SAVISQKPSRDICQRGTSLTIQCQVDSQVTMMFWYRQQPGQSLTLIATANQGSEATYESGFVIDKFPISRPNLTFSTLTVSNMSPEDSSIYLCSVSRMNTEAFFGQGTRLTVV.

This clone is a singleton in its sample. The V gene is TRBV7-2, the J gene TRBJ1-5; D gene unclear. This CDR3 contains 14 residues. The germline V and J ends were trimmed by 1 base and 7 bases, with 11 bases remaining between them. The germline V gene encodes CDR1 SGHTA and CDR2 FQGNSA. This CDR3 is CASSLGGYNQPQHF. The CDR3 DNA is TGTGCCAGCAGCTTAGGAGGGTACAACCAGCCCCAGCATTTT.

The CDR3 coding sequence is TGTGCCAGCAGCTTAGGTGGGGGGAGAGAGACCCAGTACTTC. Translation gives CASSLGGGRETQYF. The chain carries TRBV7-2 and TRBJ2-5; possible D gene TRBD2, 6 bases. CDR1 SGHTA and CDR2 FQGNSA come from the germline V gene. This CDR3 spans 14 amino acids. V dropped 1 base and J dropped 4 bases, with 10 bases sitting between them.

The genes are TRBV27 and TRBJ2-7; 7 nucleotides align to TRBD1. With 9 bases clipped from V and 2 bases from J, the junction kept 10 bases outside the gene matches. The CDR3 is made up of 14 amino acids. Germline CDR1 and CDR2: MNHEY and SMNVEV (reference sequence). The CDR3 here is CASSRQGLPYEQYF. The CDR3 coding sequence is TGTGCCAGTTCCAGACAGGGCCTACCCTACGAGCAGTACTTC.

This clone was counted between two and nine times. This chain joins TRBV7-2 and TRBJ1-1; D call uncertain. Trimming shortened V by 2 bases and J by 10 bases, and 14 bases separated the two germline ends. The CDR3 is 13 amino acids. Germline V lookup: CDR1 SGHTA, CDR2 FQGNSA. CDR3 sequence: CASSLTRNVRAFF. The CDR3 nucleotides are TGTGCCAGCAGCTTAACGCGAAACGTGCGAGCTTTCTTT.